This T cell receptor (beta chain) was profiled in a study of blood T cell repertoires in COVID-19. CDR1 is SGHNT, CDR2 YYREEE, per germline (reference sequence). The CDR3 sequence is 15 residues long. V was clipped by 4 bases and J by 2 bases; unmatched bases: 3. Assay used: immunoSEQ multiplex PCR; TCRdb lists only in-frame clones, some missing. The data show 300,000 to 350,000 clones, 90% seen once. The chain has TRBV5-4 and TRBJ2-1; 10 bases agree with TRBD2. The sample comprised PBMCs or T cells enriched from blood (not recorded which). The receptor was isolated from a woman aged 30 to 39 who had been exposed to COVID-19. In DNA, the CDR3 is TGTGCCAGCAGCACCACTAGCGGGGCCTACAATGAGCAGTTCTTC. The encoded protein is CASSTTSGAYNEQFF. Filled out from reference TRBV5-4 and TRBJ2-1, the complete variable domain reads ETGVTQSPTHLIKTRGQQVTLRCSSQSGHNTVSWYQQALGQGPQFIFQYYREEENGRGNFPPRFSGLQFPNYSSELNVNALELDDSALYLCASSTTSGAYNEQFFGPGTRLTVL.